Below, 13 T cell receptor beta chains from the same sample are listed, as sequenced in a study of blood T cell repertoires in COVID-19. Produced via immunoSEQ multiplex PCR; TCRdb's table is partial and in-frame only. The sample has about 100,000 clones; roughly 90% are singletons. Material for sequencing was peripheral blood. These receptor sequences come from a man aged 30-40 years in a cohort sampled during active COVID-19.

This chain uses TRBV5-4 with TRBJ2-5; weak D call: TRBD2 (5 bases). There are 14 residues in the CDR3. Germline V lookup: CDR1 SGHNT, CDR2 YYREEE (reference sequence). The ends were cut back, 0 bases at V and 3 bases at J, with 9 bases in the middle. CDR3 bases: TGTGCCAGCAGCTTGGGAGGGTCGAAAGAGACCCAGTACTTC. As protein: CASSLGGSKETQYF.

This sequence joins TRBV11-2 and TRBJ2-3; D uncertain. Deletions cut 5 bases from V and 7 bases from J, with 10 bases between. There are 12 residues in the CDR3. In germline, CDR1 is SGHAT, CDR2 FQNNGV. CDR3 DNA sequence: TGTGCCAGCAGCCCCTCGAGGTATACGCAGTATTTT. This translates into CASSPSRYTQYF.

This chain links TRBV28 with TRBJ2-3; tentatively, D is TRBD2 (5 bases). Germline V CDR1 and CDR2: MDHEN, SYDVKM. The V end lost 2 bases, the J end lost 5 bases, and 23 bases lay between the germline ends. The CDR3 sequence is 18 residues long. This chain's CDR3 is CASSLPGPGSAHGDTQYF. The CDR3 DNA sequence: TGTGCCAGCAGTTTACCCGGGCCGGGTAGCGCACACGGAGATACGCAGTATTTT.

The rearrangement links TRBV2 to TRBJ1-6; possible D gene TRBD1, 5 bases. The germline V gene has CDR1 SNHLY and CDR2 FYNNEI. The ends were cut back, 0 bases at V and 5 bases at J, with 11 bases in the middle. The CDR3 has 16 residues. The CDR3, as DNA: TGTGCCAGCAGTGAAGCGCCGGCAGGGAATAATTCACCCCTCCACTTT. Its translation: CASSEAPAGNNSPLHF.

This chain joins TRBV27 and TRBJ2-6; a weak D match, TRBD1 (5 bases). The CDR3 has 15 residues. Trimming took 2 bases from V and 0 from J, leaving 5 bases between them. Looked up from germline, CDR1 is MNHEY and CDR2 is SMNVEV (reference sequence). The CDR3 reads CASSLTGSGANVLTF. CDR3 sequence (DNA): TGTGCCAGCAGTTTAACAGGCTCTGGGGCCAACGTCCTGACTTTC.

The chain has TRBV6-2 or TRBV6-3 and TRBJ2-5, with 8 bases identical to TRBD2. This CDR3 region has 16 residues. Germline loops: CDR1 MNHEY, CDR2 SVGEGT. The ends lost 4 bases at V and 5 bases at J; junction bases unmatched: 12. The CDR3 bases are TGTGCCAGCAGTTTTAACCGGGGGGGCCGTAGGGAGACCCAGTACTTC. It translates to CASSFNRGGRRETQYF.

The chain employs TRBV5-1 and TRBJ1-1; D unresolved. Per germline, CDR1 SGHRS and CDR2 YFSETQ. Trimming cost V 1 base and J 0 bases, with 13 bases left between them. The CDR3 sequence is 16 residues long. CDR3 sequence reads: CASSLRQRGMNTEAFF. DNA of the CDR3: TGCGCCAGCAGCTTGCGTCAGCGCGGAATGAACACTGAAGCTTTCTTT.

CDR3 protein: CASSSGTGANTQYF. CDR3 in DNA: TGCGCCAGCAGCTCCGGGACAGGGGCGAATACGCAGTATTTT. This chain uses TRBV5-1 with TRBJ2-3, with 10 bases matching TRBD1. The germline V gene encodes CDR1 SGHRS and CDR2 YFSETQ. The V and J ends lost 3 bases and 7 bases, in that order; junction bases with no gene match: 5. This CDR3 contains 14 residues.

The rearrangement uses TRBV28 and TRBJ2-2; possibly TRBD2 for D (6 bases). CDR3 length: 15 residues. Trimming removed 3 bases at V and 4 bases at J, with 12 bases between. Germline CDR1 is MDHEN and CDR2 is SYDVKM. The CDR3 here is CASSFRDWFTGELFF. The CDR3 nucleotides read TGTGCCAGCAGTTTCAGGGACTGGTTCACCGGGGAGCTGTTTTTT.

The rearrangement links TRBV2 to TRBJ2-7; the match to TRBD2 covers 7 bases. The CDR3 length is 14 residues. V dropped 3 bases and J dropped 5; count of bases not matched to a gene: 7. Germline V CDR1 and CDR2: SNHLY, FYNNEI. This chain's CDR3 is CASSDPGGKNEQYF. The DNA of the CDR3 is TGTGCCAGCAGTGATCCGGGGGGTAAGAACGAGCAGTACTTC.

A single count supports this clone. This rearrangement joins TRBV30 to TRBJ2-7; TRBD1 agrees at 11 bases. The CDR3 sequence is 14 residues long. The J segment lost 3 bases and the V segment lost 8 bases, leaving 9 bases of the junction unmatched. Germline V gene sequence: CDR1 GTSNPN, CDR2 SVGIG (reference sequence). The CDR3 DNA is TGTGCCAGTAATCCGGGACAGGGGGTCTACGAGCAGTACTTC. Protein sequence: CASNPGQGVYEQYF.

The chain joins TRBV9 to TRBJ1-1, with D tentatively TRBD1 (6 bases). Trimming took off 4 bases at V and 0 bases at J, with 16 bases between the two ends. This CDR3 spans 16 amino acids. Germline V gene sequence: CDR1 SGDLS, CDR2 YYNGEE. DNA for the CDR3: TGTGCCAGCAGCCATCACACAGGGACCATGAACACTGAAGCTTTCTTT. This translates into CASSHHTGTMNTEAFF.

V and J are TRBV28 and TRBJ1-3, with D perhaps TRBD1 (6 bases). The CDR3 consists of 15 residues. The V end lost 5 bases, the J end lost 0 bases, and 11 bases lay between the germline ends. In germline, CDR1 is MDHEN, CDR2 SYDVKM. The CDR3: CASSLTGFSGNTIYF. For the CDR3, the DNA is TGTGCCAGCAGTCTAACAGGGTTCTCTGGAAACACCATATATTTT.